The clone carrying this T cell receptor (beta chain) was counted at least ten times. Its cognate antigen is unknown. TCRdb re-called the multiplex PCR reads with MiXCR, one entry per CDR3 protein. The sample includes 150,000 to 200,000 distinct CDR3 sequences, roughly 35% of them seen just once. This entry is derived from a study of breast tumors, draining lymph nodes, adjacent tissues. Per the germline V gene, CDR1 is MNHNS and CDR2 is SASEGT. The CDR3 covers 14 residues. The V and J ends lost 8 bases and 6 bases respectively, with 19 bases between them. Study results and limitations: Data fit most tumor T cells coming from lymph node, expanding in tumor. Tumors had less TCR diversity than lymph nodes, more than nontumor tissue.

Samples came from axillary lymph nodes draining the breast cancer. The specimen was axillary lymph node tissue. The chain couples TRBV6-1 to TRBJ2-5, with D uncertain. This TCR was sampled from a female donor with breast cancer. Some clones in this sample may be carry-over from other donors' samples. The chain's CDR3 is CASSQGILSQTQYF. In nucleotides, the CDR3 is TGTGCCAGCTCCCAAGGGATCCTCTCCCAGACCCAGTACTTC.